This entry is about one TCR beta chain. This receptor's antigen is unknown. No much larger clone exists at a distance of one base, and base qualities are not known. TCR CDR3 regions were amplified from genomic DNA by multiplex PCR using the deep immunoSEQ assay. Extracted genomic DNA from each cell subset was spread evenly across all wells of several immunoSEQ 96-well plates, with each plate serving as a replicate. For sorted subsets, each replicate PCR was loaded with approximately 200 ng genomic DNA, equivalent to 25,000 to 35,000 T cell genomes. The purified libraries were quantified using a Qubit 3.0 fluorometer, sized with a Bioanalyzer 2100, and then quantified again using the KAPA Library Quantification kit. Every immunoSEQ 96-well plate was sequenced on a dedicated single-read 150-cycle Illumina NextSeq 550 flow cell. In the source study's methods: Because only junctional sequences without quality scores were contained in the immunoSEQ output, filtering matching that applied to full-length reads could not be performed. Sequences were annotated with PyIR, a Python wrapper for IgBLAST v1.9, and V/J genes and CDR3 were assigned using IMGT germline references. Any read was removed if the V/J assignment was weak (E-value above 1e-6), the CDR3 was missing, or the read contained stop codons, out-of-frame junctions, or ambiguous translated residues. A V3J clonotype was defined by an identical inferred V gene, J gene, and CDR3 amino acid sequence. Percentage overlap between repertoires was calculated by dividing the number of shared unique clonotypes by the size of the smaller repertoire. Richness of each repertoire was evaluated using RTK rarefaction, the Chao1 estimator, and Recon v2.1 estimates of unobserved clonotypes. For all TCRbeta clonotypes obtained by the gDNA method from a few donors, generation probabilities were computed with OLGA. TCRdb mirrors the immuneACCESS table, restricted to in-frame sequences. Some clones are absent from its copies; in checked studies, under half trace to an unresolved V gene, and the reason for the others is unknown. Clonal size and the V and J genes are those of that table, whereas D and trimming came from the DNA. The sample records roughly 2.1 million clones, approximately 94% of which are singletons. The ten most abundant clones make up 1.5% to 2% of the sample.

Trimming costs V 1 base and J 1 base, and their ends lie 11 bases apart. As encoded in the germline V gene, CDR1 is SNHLY while CDR2 is FYNNEI. Including the terminal cysteine and phenylalanine, the CDR3 comprises 16 residues. Only CDR3 DNA remains: 48 bases, in frame from the first base. This sample was included in a study of shared clonotypes between healthy human individuals (dated by TCRdb to about 2020). For the study in its entirety: A few men and two women, aged 18 to 49 years, made up the cohort. For each donor, CD4 naive and CD4 memory were each given three plates, CD8 naive was given two plates, and CD8 memory was given one plate. The study deeply sequenced blood TCR repertoires of about 5 healthy adults to estimate repertoire size and the extent of clonotype sharing between individuals. To increase sequencing depth and limit assay-specific biases, TCR repertoire library preparation and sequencing were carried out by different laboratories using diverse techniques. Between about 0.85 and 9.5 billion PBMCs per donor were obtained by leukapheresis. What the research found in general, with its limitations: Sharing across several donors was observed for approximately 4.6% of naive CD4, over 3% of naive CD8, over 2% of memory CD4, and around 0.4% of memory CD8 clonotypes. Larger estimated clonotype richness was generally found for naive subsets than for memory subsets. Because the study included a small number of donors, the genetic and exposure-history diversity represented was limited. Pairwise subsampling indicated that sequencing depth was expected to affect the degree of clonotype sharing among donors. Rarefaction of sorted-subset datasets indicated incomplete sequencing despite the large sequencing depth. Compared with non-shared clonotypes, clonotypes shared by all four sorted-subset donors had higher generation probabilities. Sampling was restricted to blood, and TCR repertoires in tissue are likely to differ from TCR repertoires in blood.

CD8 naive samples were obtained by positive selection for CCR7 among CD45RO-negative cells, yielding a CD45RA+CCR7+ population from which TemRA cells were excluded. Donors were healthy HIV-negative adults with no recently reported acute infections or vaccinations. Only Caucasian adults living in Nashville, Tennessee, USA were represented among the donors. After blood collection by leukapheresis, PBMCs were isolated using Ficoll-Histopaque density gradient centrifugation and then cryopreserved in the vapor phase of liquid nitrogen. Purity and quantity of every magnetically sorted T cell population were checked by analytical flow cytometry. Genomic DNA was isolated from each sorted fraction and quantified by UV absorbance on a Nanodrop 2000c.

Sequencing was carried out using naive CD8+ T cells from PBMCs. The cell subset or site label here, explained by the study, means: CD45RA+CCR7+. The chain is made from TRBV2 and TRBJ2-4; no D gene is confidently identified. The origin of this receptor is a man younger than 35 in good health. Some clones in this sample may be carry-over from other donors' samples. CDR3 loop: CASSEGGEGAKNIQYF. The DNA reads TGTGCCAGCAGTGAAGGTGGGGAAGGGGCCAAAAACATTCAGTACTTC.